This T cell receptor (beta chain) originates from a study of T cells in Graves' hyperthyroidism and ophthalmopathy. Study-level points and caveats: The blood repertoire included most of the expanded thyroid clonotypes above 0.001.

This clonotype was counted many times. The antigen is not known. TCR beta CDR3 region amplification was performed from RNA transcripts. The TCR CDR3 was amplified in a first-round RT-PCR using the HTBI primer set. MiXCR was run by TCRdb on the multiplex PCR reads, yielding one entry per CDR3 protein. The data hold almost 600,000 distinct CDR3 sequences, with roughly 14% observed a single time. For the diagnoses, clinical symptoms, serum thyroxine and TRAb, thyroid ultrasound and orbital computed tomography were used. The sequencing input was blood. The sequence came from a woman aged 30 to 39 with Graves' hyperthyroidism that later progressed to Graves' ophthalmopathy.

The CDR3 nucleotides read TGTGCCAGCAGTTCCAGGGGGGATAATTCACCCCTCCACTTT. Its protein is CASSSRGDNSPLHF. The chain employs TRBV12-3 or TRBV12-4 and TRBJ1-6; TRBD1 matches at 7 bases. The CDR3 runs to 14 residues. J was trimmed by 5 bases and V by 4 bases; bases with no gene match: 2.